This record covers a single T cell receptor beta chain. Its cognate antigen is unknown. These data come from a study of T cell responses to AZD1222 COVID-19 vaccine. Study results and caveats: With dominance at 160-218 and 743-854, vaccine-associated CD4 TCRs spanned spike.

The method was immunoSEQ multiplex PCR; TCRdb's version includes in-frame clones alone and lacks a portion of them. Among under 140,000 clones listed, about four fifths were seen once. The CDR3 consists of 12 residues. Germline assignment: CDR1 MDHEN and CDR2 SYDVKM. V lost 4 bases and J lost 2, with 6 bases in between. The sequence was collected from an adult in good health. The V call is TRBV28, the J call TRBJ2-7; D gene uncertain. The sequences come from peripheral blood, collected on day 0 of AZD1222 vaccination. The DNA for the CDR3 is TGTGCCAGCAGTTCAAATGCCTACGAGCAGTACTTC. Translation gives CASSSNAYEQYF.